This T cell receptor (beta chain) was obtained from a study of identical twins. General study results and limits: Twin-shared out-of-frame alpha sequences were enriched for low generation probability.

CDR3 length: 16 residues. CDR1 and CDR2 (germline): DFQATT, SNEGSKA (reference sequence). Regarding this clonotype: The antigen remains unidentified. An end of the junction differs from the germline gene, which may be a read error.

TCRdb re-derived calls from the 5' RACE reads in MiXCR, one entry per CDR3 protein. Among 450,000 to 600,000 distinct CDR3 sequences, around 24% were seen once, and the ten largest hold around 0.47%. The sample was also reused in another study, on yellow fever vaccine responses in identical twins.

This clonotype was sampled from a woman aged 18-29 years in good health. The sequenced material came from CD4+ T cells sorted from blood. The chain carries TRBV20-1 and TRBJ1-2; 10 positions agree with TRBD1. CDR3 in amino acids: CCATQIRDRGYYGYTF. The CDR3 bases are TGCTGTGCTACTCAAATCCGGGACAGGGGTTACTATGGCTACACCTTC.